Included here is one T cell receptor delta chain sequence, with context. The clone's antigen remains unknown. With only one base between it and a far larger clone, this is likely a read error. This same CDR3 is encoded by further DNA sequences in the sample. TCRdb records Illumina MiSeq as the sequencer. As for the original processing: For the publicity analysis, the Vgamma9Vdelta2 and nonVgamma9Vdelta2 bulk CDR3 files from each subject were merged to form one combined repertoire per subject. CDR3 publicity was scored from 0 to 19 by checking each amino acid sequence across 9 single-cell datasets and approximately nine bulk repertoires, using base R and dplyr. Clones were re-identified by TCRdb from the public reads with CATT, and rows with the same DNA were merged. These V and J calls derive from TCRdb rather than the authors' analysis. The sample data list around 500 delta-chain clones, and just under 30% of these were observed just once. In total, the top ten clones hold roughly 26% of the sample.

V has 2 bases trimmed and J has 0 bases trimmed; junction bases matching no gene number 6. CDR1 and CDR2, looked up from the germline V gene, are GEAIGNYY and EKD. The CDR3 spans 18 residues, from the cysteine through the phenylalanine. The kept DNA is CDR3 alone, 54 bases in frame from the first base. Fetal thymuses were obtained from elective pregnancy terminations performed in Singapore for socio-psychological reasons at 14 to 22 weeks estimated gestational age. All fetuses were judged to be structurally normal by ultrasound prior to termination and by gross morphological examination after termination. Staining of thymocytes was performed with Zombie NIR viability dye and with antibodies against CD3 (UCHT1), TCRgammadelta (11F2), TCRVgamma9 (IMMU360) and TCRVdelta2 (IMMU389). Bulk TRD and TRG CDR3 repertoires were generated separately from sorted Vgamma9Vdelta2 and nonVgamma9Vdelta2 gammadelta thymocytes of human fetal and pediatric thymuses. Thymic cell suspensions were made from fetal and post-natal thymuses as previously described. Vgamma9Vdelta2 thymocytes were sorted as CD3+ gammadeltaTCR+ Vgamma9+ Vdelta2+ cells. A FACS Aria III cell sorter (BD Biosciences) was used to carry out the cell sorting.

This specimen comes from a study of fetal and pediatric gammadelta thymocytes (dated by TCRdb to the early 2020s). Looking at the study overall: The bulk gammadelta thymocyte repertoires combined previously published and newly generated, unpublished data and were used to strengthen a single-cell study of gammadelta thymocyte development. A total of approximately ten subjects, comprising 3 fetal thymus donors and 7 pediatric thymus donors, were covered by the bulk gammadelta thymocyte repertoire set. Unpublished data were combined with previously published data (refs 27,28) to make up the bulk gammadelta thymocyte repertoires. Bulk TCR repertoire data were added to increase subject numbers and strengthen the CDR3 publicity analysis.

What the authors observed across the whole study: Fetal gammadelta thymocyte repertoires were previously reported to be enriched for TRDV2, TRGV8 and TRGV9 usage, low N additions and public CDR3s compared with post-natal repertoires.

The chain links TRDV2 with TRDJ3; 7 bases in between match TRDD3. TCRdb supplies no J gene; here it was assigned by aligning the nucleotide sequence to germline. The specimen was Vgamma9Vdelta2 gamma-delta T cells from the thymus. Reading the label with the study, this specimen's cell subset or site is: sorted CD3+gammadeltaTCR+Vgamma9+Vdelta2+ thymocytes. The receptor's source is a human fetus. The CDR3 protein is CACDKYWGSSWDTRQMFF. The DNA sequence is TGTGCCTGTGACAAATACTGGGGAAGCTCCTGGGACACCCGACAGATGTTTTTC.